The rows below give T cell receptor beta chains drawn from one sample of a study of blood T cell repertoires in COVID-19. TCRdb keeps only in-frame clones here, not all; method: immunoSEQ multiplex PCR. The data hold 140,000 or so clones, with 70% to 90% observed a single time. Specimen: peripheral blood. The receptors derive from a woman of 80 years or more with acute or convalescent COVID-19. CDR3s include the opening cysteine and the closing phenylalanine or tryptophan. The D gene is left open where the match is weak. Only some rows state a clone size, as once, few, many or a class for expanded clones.

CDR3 DNA	CDR3 protein	D gene	clone size	V gene	J gene
TGTGCCAGCAGCCCCCAGGGTTTTTTAGGGGGTGGGGGCGAGCAGTACTTC	CASSPQGFLGGGGEQYF	NA	NA	TRBV7-3	TRBJ2-7
TGTGCCAGCAGCCCAGGGACTCCCGCCGGGGCCAACGTCCTGACTTTC	CASSPGTPAGANVLTF	NA	NA	TRBV7-2	TRBJ2-6
TGTGCCGCTGGAGGCTCATTTAACACCGGGGAGCTGTTTTTT	CAAGGSFNTGELFF	NA	NA	TRBV30	TRBJ2-2
TGCGCCAGCAGGACAGGGGTAGGGGACACTGAAGCTTTCTTT	CASRTGVGDTEAFF	TRBD1	NA	TRBV10-1	TRBJ1-1
TGTGCCGCAGGCTCCTATAATTCACCCCTCCACTTT	CAAGSYNSPLHF	NA	NA	TRBV28	TRBJ1-6
TGTGCCAGCAGCCCATCTGGACAGCTGGACGCGTATGGCTACACCTTC	CASSPSGQLDAYGYTF	NA	once	TRBV9	TRBJ1-2
TGTGCCAGCAGGACAGGGACTAATTCACCCCTCCACTTT	CASRTGTNSPLHF	TRBD1	NA	TRBV27	TRBJ1-6
TGTGCCAGCTCACCAGGACACGGATCTATGGTAGGGGGCTACACCTTC	CASSPGHGSMVGGYTF	NA	few	TRBV18	TRBJ1-2
TGTGCCAGCAGCACACGAGCGCAAGGTGGAAACACCATATATTTT	CASSTRAQGGNTIYF	NA	NA	TRBV5-4	TRBJ1-3
TGTGCCAGCAGCCCCCTAAGGGGGAAGAGCACCATATATTTT	CASSPLRGKSTIYF	NA	few	TRBV3-1/TRBV3-2	TRBJ1-3
TGCGCCAGCAGCCAGGAAACAAGCGGGTGGGGGGGAGATACGCAGTATTTT	CASSQETSGWGGDTQYF	TRBD2	NA	TRBV4-1	TRBJ2-3
TGTGCCAGCAGCTCGGGACAGGTTATGACTGAAGCTTTCTTT	CASSSGQVMTEAFF	TRBD1	NA	TRBV3-1/TRBV3-2	TRBJ1-1
TGTGCCAGTAGGTACGGGACAGGGAACTATGGCTACACCTTC	CASRYGTGNYGYTF	TRBD1	NA	TRBV19	TRBJ1-2
TGTGCCAGCAGGAAGGTAGGAGCGGGGCTACACACAGATACGCAGTATTTT	CASRKVGAGLHTDTQYF	TRBD2	NA	TRBV2	TRBJ2-3
TGCGCCAGCAGCTTGGGACTAGCGGGGACCTACGAGCAGTACTTC	CASSLGLAGTYEQYF	TRBD2	once	TRBV5-1	TRBJ2-7
TGCGCCAGCAGCTTGGACAGGGTGGGGTATGGCTACACCTTC	CASSLDRVGYGYTF	NA	NA	TRBV5-1	TRBJ1-2
TGTGCCAGCTCATCCCCGGAACAGGGAAACTATGGCTACACCTTC	CASSSPEQGNYGYTF	NA	NA	TRBV18	TRBJ1-2
TGTGCCAGTAGTATGGCAGGGGGAACTATAACAAATCAGCCCCAGCATTTT	CASSMAGGTITNQPQHF	TRBD1	NA	TRBV19	TRBJ1-5
TGTGCCAGCAGTTTCTCCAGGGTCGAAGGCGGGCAGTTCTTC	CASSFSRVEGGQFF	NA	NA	TRBV27	TRBJ2-1
TGTGCCAGCAGCCGGGGGGGCAGGGGCGACTCACCCCTCCACTTT	CASSRGGRGDSPLHF	NA	NA	TRBV13	TRBJ1-6
TGCGCCAGCAGCCAATCGGGACTCCAAGAGACCCAGTACTTC	CASSQSGLQETQYF	NA	once	TRBV4-1	TRBJ2-5
TGTGCCAGCTCACCACTTCGGGACACCACAGATACGCAGTATTTT	CASSPLRDTTDTQYF	NA	NA	TRBV18	TRBJ2-3
TGTGCCAGCAGCTCCAGGATTAGCGGGGGGGCCCTGGATACGCAGTATTTT	CASSSRISGGALDTQYF	TRBD2	NA	TRBV7-8	TRBJ2-3
TGCGCCAGCAGCCCAGGACTAGCGGGGATATCAGATACGCAGTATTTT	CASSPGLAGISDTQYF	TRBD2	once	TRBV5-1	TRBJ2-3
TGTGCCAGCAGCTTAACAGCGGGCTACAATGAGCAGTTCTTC	CASSLTAGYNEQFF	NA	NA	TRBV7-3	TRBJ2-1
TGTGCCAGCAGGCGAGGACTAGCGGCCTACAATGAGCAGTTCTTC	CASRRGLAAYNEQFF	TRBD2	NA	TRBV5-6	TRBJ2-1
TGTGCCAGCAGTGGTTTCGGGACAGGGGGCGATGGCTACACCTTC	CASSGFGTGGDGYTF	TRBD1	NA	TRBV2	TRBJ1-2
TGTGCCAGCTCCCCAGGGGTCGGCGGGGAAAAACTGTTTTTT	CASSPGVGGEKLFF	NA	NA	TRBV7-9	TRBJ1-4
TGCAGCGTTCCAGGGGGCAGGAATGAAAAACTGTTTTTT	CSVPGGRNEKLFF	TRBD1	once	TRBV29-1	TRBJ1-4
TGTGCCAGCAGCCCACGCCGATCAGGGTTACTAGAGACCCAGTACTTC	CASSPRRSGLLETQYF	NA	NA	TRBV7-2	TRBJ2-5
TGTGCCAGCAGCGTGCGGGACAGGGATACTGAAGCTTTCTTT	CASSVRDRDTEAFF	TRBD1	NA	TRBV9	TRBJ1-1
TGTGCCAGCAGCCAACCGGGGACAGGGAATACGCAGTATTTT	CASSQPGTGNTQYF	TRBD1	NA	TRBV3-1/TRBV3-2	TRBJ2-3
TGTGCCAGCTCACCACCACAGGGGATGGGCACTGAAGCTTTCTTT	CASSPPQGMGTEAFF	TRBD1	NA	TRBV18	TRBJ1-1
TGTGCCAGCAGCTTGTTCAACAGGGGATTCGGCAATGAGCAGTTCTTC	CASSLFNRGFGNEQFF	TRBD1	NA	TRBV5-6	TRBJ2-1
TGTGCCAGCAGCAAAGGGAACAGACCCCAAGAGACCCAGTACTTC	CASSKGNRPQETQYF	NA	NA	TRBV3-1/TRBV3-2	TRBJ2-5
TGTGCCTGGAGCCTTGGACAGCCCGCGTATGAAAAACTGTTTTTT	CAWSLGQPAYEKLFF	NA	NA	TRBV30	TRBJ1-4
TGTGCCAGCAGCATCACAGGGGATCTTAATTCACCCCTCCACTTT	CASSITGDLNSPLHF	TRBD1	NA	TRBV9	TRBJ1-6
TGTGCCAGCAGTTACTCCGGGGAGTACGAGCAGTACTTC	CASSYSGEYEQYF	NA	NA	TRBV6-5	TRBJ2-7
TGTGCCAGTAGTATTGGCAGACTTTATGGCTACACCTTC	CASSIGRLYGYTF	NA	NA	TRBV19	TRBJ1-2
TGCAGCGTTGAAGGACAGCATAATGAAAAACTGTTTTTT	CSVEGQHNEKLFF	NA	NA	TRBV29-1	TRBJ1-4
TGTGCCAGCAGCTTTCGGGAAGTCACAGGGGACTCTAACTATGGCTACACCTTC	CASSFREVTGDSNYGYTF	TRBD1	NA	TRBV7-2	TRBJ1-2
TGTGCCAGCAGCCCACAGGGGGAGGGAGCTTTCTTT	CASSPQGEGAFF	TRBD1	once	TRBV7-9	TRBJ1-1
TGCGCCAGCGCCCGGGACTGGAGCACAGATACGCAGTATTTT	CASARDWSTDTQYF	NA	NA	TRBV5-1	TRBJ2-3
TGTGCCAGCAGCCCCGCTGCTGGGCGTGATGAGCAGTTCTTC	CASSPAAGRDEQFF	NA	NA	TRBV11-3	TRBJ2-1
TGTGCCAGCAGCTCAGGACTAGCGGGGGTGGCCGGGGAGCTGTTTTTT	CASSSGLAGVAGELFF	TRBD2	NA	TRBV7-3	TRBJ2-2
TGCGCCAGCACCCCTCAAGGGGGGGTCCAAGAGACCCAGTACTTC	CASTPQGGVQETQYF	NA	NA	TRBV5-1	TRBJ2-5
TGTGCCAGCAGCCAAATTTTAGACTCTCTCAATGAGCAGTTCTTC	CASSQILDSLNEQFF	NA	NA	TRBV3-1/TRBV3-2	TRBJ2-1
TGTGCCAGCTCACCACAGCGGACAGGGGGCGCGGGTGAAAAACTGTTTTTT	CASSPQRTGGAGEKLFF	TRBD1	NA	TRBV18	TRBJ1-4
TGCGCCAGCAGCGTTAACACCTTTAATGAAAAACTGTTTTTT	CASSVNTFNEKLFF	NA	NA	TRBV4-1	TRBJ1-4
TGTGCCAGCAGCCAAGATTATTCGGGGGGGATGTACTACGAGCAGTACTTC	CASSQDYSGGMYYEQYF	TRBD2	NA	TRBV4-2	TRBJ2-7
TGTGCCAGCAGCTTAGGGCTTATTAATCAGCCCCAGCATTTT	CASSLGLINQPQHF	NA	NA	TRBV7-2	TRBJ1-5
TGTGCCTGGAGTGCGACAGTCTCCTATGGCTACACCTTC	CAWSATVSYGYTF	NA	once	TRBV30	TRBJ1-2
TGCGCCAGCAGCTCCCTATTGAGCGGGGACCCAGATACGCAGTATTTT	CASSSLLSGDPDTQYF	TRBD2	NA	TRBV5-1	TRBJ2-3
TGCGCCAGCAGCTTGGCCGCGGGTTCCCACAATGAGCAGTTCTTC	CASSLAAGSHNEQFF	NA	once	TRBV5-1	TRBJ2-1